This T cell receptor (beta chain) appears in the sequencing data of a study of CD8 T cells in Susac syndrome. With respect to this clonotype: What it recognizes is unknown.

Germline CDR1 SGHVS, CDR2 FQNEAQ. Trimming took 5 bases from V and 10 from J; bases not matched to a gene: 10. The CDR3 has 16 residues. General study findings and limits: TEMRA cells and active patients showed peak Susac CD8+ clonal expansion.

When the RNA was reverse transcribed, random hexamers were used with an input of 0.5 to 1 ug. TCRdb itself ran the immunoSEQ multiplex PCR reads through MiXCR, one entry per CDR3 protein. The repertoire has about 100,000 distinct CDR3 sequences, about 96% of them found once; the top ten carry approximately 0.33%. The TCR was taken from a human donor with Susac syndrome. The V and J genes are TRBV7-8 and TRBJ2-1; TRBD2 matches 14 bases. Input material: CD8+ T cells from PBMCs. The CDR3 DNA reads as TGTGCCAGCAGCCCCGGGACTAGCGGGGGCCCGGGGGAGCAGTTCTTC. It translates to CASSPGTSGGPGEQFF.